This is a list of T cell receptor beta chains from one sample in a study of blood T cell repertoires in COVID-19. Assay: immunoSEQ multiplex PCR; the TCRdb copy retains only in-frame clones and omits some. The sample records about 350,000 clones, roughly 89% being singletons. The sample consisted of peripheral blood. These receptor sequences come from an older woman with COVID-19, enrolled during active disease. The CDR3 runs from the conserved cysteine through the conserved F or W. Each record gives: CDR3 DNA, CDR3 protein, D gene, clone size, V gene, J gene. A D gene is named only where the DNA matches it firmly. Clone size appears in some rows only: once, few, many, or a class for an expanded clone.

TGTGCCAGTAGCCGCCGCGGGGGGCTCGCCGGGGAGCTGTTTTTT	CASSRRGGLAGELFF	TRBD2	.	TRBV19	TRBJ2-2
TGTGCCAGCAGCTTGGTCGGGGGATTGAACACTGAAGCTTTCTTT	CASSLVGGLNTEAFF	.	.	TRBV5-4	TRBJ1-1
TGCGCCAGCCGTGGGAGCGGGGGGGATCAATCTAGCACAGATACGCAGTATTTT	CASRGSGGDQSSTDTQYF	TRBD2	once	TRBV4-1	TRBJ2-3
TGTGCCAGCAGCGGACAGGGCGGCACTGAAGCTTTCTTT	CASSGQGGTEAFF	TRBD1	once	TRBV2	TRBJ1-1
TGTGCCAGTAGTATTCGGACAGCCTTCTCTGGAAACACCATATATTTT	CASSIRTAFSGNTIYF	.	.	TRBV19	TRBJ1-3
TGTGCCAGCAAAGAGGCGGGCCCGGACACTGAAGCTTTCTTT	CASKEAGPDTEAFF	.	.	TRBV28	TRBJ1-1
TGTGCCAGCCAACCTGCGGGGGGTTCCTACAATGAGCAGTTCTTC	CASQPAGGSYNEQFF	TRBD2	.	TRBV9	TRBJ2-1
TGTGCCAGCAGCTTACAGGGGAAGGTGAACACTGAAGCTTTCTTT	CASSLQGKVNTEAFF	TRBD1	.	TRBV27	TRBJ1-1
TGTGCCAGCAGTTCCCGCTCCTACGAGCAGTACTTC	CASSSRSYEQYF	.	.	TRBV11-2	TRBJ2-7
TGCGCCAGCAGCCCTGCTGGGGCGAACTATGGCTACACCTTC	CASSPAGANYGYTF	.	.	TRBV4-1	TRBJ1-2
TGTGCCAGCAGATGGGACAGCTATAGCAATCAGCCCCAGCATTTT	CASRWDSYSNQPQHF	TRBD1	.	TRBV6-5	TRBJ1-5
TGTGCCAGCAGCCCCCACAGGGGGCCCACTGAAGCTTTCTTT	CASSPHRGPTEAFF	TRBD1	.	TRBV6-5	TRBJ1-1
TGTGCCAGCAGCTTGGCGAGGGGACAGAGACTAATGAACACTGAAGCTTTCTTT	CASSLARGQRLMNTEAFF	TRBD1	.	TRBV5-6	TRBJ1-1
TGTGCCAGTAACCAACAGCTTACGATTTATGGCTACACCTTC	CASNQQLTIYGYTF	.	.	TRBV19	TRBJ1-2
TGTGCCAGCAGTTCCAGACTAGCGGGGCGTGGGACAGATACGCAGTATTTT	CASSSRLAGRGTDTQYF	TRBD2	.	TRBV27	TRBJ2-3
TGTGCCAGCAGTTTAGGAGTGGTCACTGAAGCTTTCTTT	CASSLGVVTEAFF	.	once	TRBV28	TRBJ1-1
TGTGCCAGCAGCCCTAAGGGACACTTCTTGAACTATAGCAATCAGCCCCAGCATTTT	CASSPKGHFLNYSNQPQHF	.	once	TRBV21-1	TRBJ1-5
TGTGCCAGCAGTTACTCTGGGACAGGGGCTGGAGAGCAGTTCTTC	CASSYSGTGAGEQFF	TRBD1	.	TRBV6-2/TRBV6-3	TRBJ2-1
TGTGCCAGTAGTATAGGACAGACCCGTCGTTATGGCTACACCTTC	CASSIGQTRRYGYTF	.	once	TRBV19	TRBJ1-2
TGTGCCAGTGGGCAGACGACCTATGGCTACACCTTC	CASGQTTYGYTF	.	.	TRBV6-5	TRBJ1-2
TGTGCCATCATGGGGGGGGACCGGGACACTGAAGCTTTCTTT	CAIMGGDRDTEAFF	.	.	TRBV10-3	TRBJ1-1
TGCGCCAGCCTGCAGGGGCCAGGAGCAGATACGCAGTATTTT	CASLQGPGADTQYF	.	.	TRBV5-1	TRBJ2-3
TGTGCCAGCAGTTACAGTTCCACAGGGCGTATCTCACCCCTCCACTTT	CASSYSSTGRISPLHF	.	.	TRBV6-5	TRBJ1-6
TGTGCCAGCAGCTTGGCCAGTAACTATGGCTACACCTTC	CASSLASNYGYTF	.	.	TRBV5-5	TRBJ1-2
TGTGCCATCAGTGTCTGGGGACAGGGGGCCGATGAAGCTTTCTTT	CAISVWGQGADEAFF	TRBD1	.	TRBV10-3	TRBJ1-1
TGTGCCAGCAGCCAAGGGGGGACAGGGAGGACTAATGAAAAACTGTTTTTT	CASSQGGTGRTNEKLFF	TRBD1	.	TRBV3-1/TRBV3-2	TRBJ1-4
TGTGCCAGCAGCCAAAGGAGTCCAGCCTATGGCTACACCTTC	CASSQRSPAYGYTF	.	.	TRBV3-1/TRBV3-2	TRBJ1-2
TGTGCCAGCAGTTCCCCAGCGGGGAATGAGTACGAGCAGTACTTC	CASSSPAGNEYEQYF	TRBD2	.	TRBV28	TRBJ2-7
TGCGCCAGCAGTCAAACTCCAGGCTACCTCTCTGGAAACACCATATATTTT	CASSQTPGYLSGNTIYF	.	.	TRBV23-1	TRBJ1-3
TGTGCCAGCAGCCCTAACGTACAGGGTGTTTACGAGCAGTACTTC	CASSPNVQGVYEQYF	.	.	TRBV4-2	TRBJ2-7
TGTGCCAGCACCCAGGGCTCTGGGGCCAACGTCCTGACTTTC	CASTQGSGANVLTF	.	.	TRBV6-5	TRBJ2-6
TGTGCCAGCAGCCGACTCTCTGGAAACACCATATATTTT	CASSRLSGNTIYF	.	.	TRBV12-3/TRBV12-4	TRBJ1-3
TGCGCCAGCAGAGGGCGGGGGGGCGCCTCTTCCGAGCAGTACTTC	CASRGRGGASSEQYF	TRBD2	.	TRBV10-2	TRBJ2-7
TGTGCCAGCAGGACTGAGGAGGGGGCAAACACTGAAGCTTTCTTT	CASRTEEGANTEAFF	TRBD1	.	TRBV6-5	TRBJ1-1
TGTGCCAGCAGTGCACACCCGTTGGATTCGGGCACTGAAGCTTTCTTT	CASSAHPLDSGTEAFF	.	.	TRBV2	TRBJ1-1
TGTGCCAGCCACGAGGCGTTGGCTTTCTTT	CASHEALAFF	.	.	TRBV7-9	TRBJ1-1
TGTGCCAGCAGCTCATCATCGCAGGGCCTCGGCACTGAAGCTTTCTTT	CASSSSSQGLGTEAFF	.	.	TRBV5-6	TRBJ1-1
TGCGCCAGCACCACTGGGGGACAGGTCACCGGGGAGCTGTTTTTT	CASTTGGQVTGELFF	TRBD1	.	TRBV5-1	TRBJ2-2
TGTGCCAGCAGCAGGGGCATCACAGATACGCAGTATTTT	CASSRGITDTQYF	.	.	TRBV5-6	TRBJ2-3
TGTGCCAGCAGCTTAGGAGACAGTTCCTACGAGCAGTACTTC	CASSLGDSSYEQYF	.	.	TRBV11-2	TRBJ2-7
TGTGCCAGCAGGCGACCTAGAGGGCGGGGGGTCTCCTACGAGCAGTACTTC	CASRRPRGRGVSYEQYF	TRBD2	once	TRBV7-2	TRBJ2-7
TGTGCCACCGAGGATTTAGCCAAAAACATTCAGTACTTC	CATEDLAKNIQYF	.	.	TRBV15	TRBJ2-4
TGTGCCAGCAGTTTCCCCGGGACAGGGCACACCGGGGAGCTGTTTTTT	CASSFPGTGHTGELFF	TRBD1	once	TRBV27	TRBJ2-2
TGTGCCTGCATGACAGCGAACTCTGGAAACACCATATATTTT	CACMTANSGNTIYF	.	.	TRBV30	TRBJ1-3
TGTGCCAGCAGCGAATACCGGGACAGGGGGTCCTATGGCTACACCTTC	CASSEYRDRGSYGYTF	TRBD1	.	TRBV6-1	TRBJ1-2
TGCAGCGCCCGTCCTAACCCTAGCTCCTACAATGAGCAGTTCTTC	CSARPNPSSYNEQFF	.	once	TRBV29-1	TRBJ2-1
TGTGCCAGCTCACCCCCTGGGCGAACTAATGAAAAACTGTTTTTT	CASSPPGRTNEKLFF	.	.	TRBV18	TRBJ1-4
TGTGCCAGCAGTGAATTTCCGGGACAGGGGAAAGACGAGCAGTACTTC	CASSEFPGQGKDEQYF	TRBD1	few	TRBV9	TRBJ2-7
TGTGCCAGCAGCTTAGCAGGGGCCGGGGAGACCCAGTACTTC	CASSLAGAGETQYF	.	.	TRBV7-2	TRBJ2-5
TGTGCCAGCAGCCCTAAGGGGGGACAGGGAGGCGAAAAACTGTTTTTT	CASSPKGGQGGEKLFF	TRBD1	.	TRBV11-2	TRBJ1-4
TGTGCCAGCAGTGAACAGGGGGCGAATCAGCCCCAGCATTTT	CASSEQGANQPQHF	TRBD1	.	TRBV6-1	TRBJ1-5
TGTGCCAGTAAGAGGAAGGCGGGGGGGCACCACAATGAGCAGTTCTTC	CASKRKAGGHHNEQFF	TRBD2	.	TRBV19	TRBJ2-1
TGTGCCAGCTCACCTTACGGGAACCAAGAGACCCAGTACTTC	CASSPYGNQETQYF	.	.	TRBV18	TRBJ2-5
TGTGCCAGTAAACAGACAGGGGGGGATTCACCCCTCCACTTT	CASKQTGGDSPLHF	TRBD1	medium-sized	TRBV19	TRBJ1-6
TGTGCCAGCAGTGGGACAGGGGGCCGTGCCGGCTACACCTTC	CASSGTGGRAGYTF	TRBD1	.	TRBV2	TRBJ1-2
TGTGCCAGCAGCCACGGGACAGAATCCAATCAGCCCCAGCATTTT	CASSHGTESNQPQHF	TRBD1	.	TRBV7-2	TRBJ1-5
TGTGCCAGCTCACCACGAGGGGGGGCCATAGATACGCAGTATTTT	CASSPRGGAIDTQYF	.	.	TRBV18	TRBJ2-3